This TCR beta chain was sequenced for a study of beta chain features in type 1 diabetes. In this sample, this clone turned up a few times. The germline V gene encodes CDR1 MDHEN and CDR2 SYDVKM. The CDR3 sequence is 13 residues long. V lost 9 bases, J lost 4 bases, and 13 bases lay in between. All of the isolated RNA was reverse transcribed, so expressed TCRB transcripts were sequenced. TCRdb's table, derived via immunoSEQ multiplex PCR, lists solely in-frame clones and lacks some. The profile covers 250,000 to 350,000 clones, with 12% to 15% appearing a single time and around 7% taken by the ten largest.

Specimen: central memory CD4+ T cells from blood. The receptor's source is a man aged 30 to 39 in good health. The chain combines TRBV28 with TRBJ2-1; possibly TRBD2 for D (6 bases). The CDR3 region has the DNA TGTGCCAGTCTTCGGGGGAGATACAATGAGCAGTTCTTC. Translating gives CASLRGRYNEQFF.